The next 21 T cell receptor beta chains were all read from a single sample in a study of vaccination effects on CD4 cells after COVID-19. TCRdb keeps only in-frame clones here, not all; method: immunoSEQ multiplex PCR. The top ten clones hold around 12% of a sample with about 24,000 clones, 60% to 75% of them seen once. With the ViraFEST assay, the study expanded antigen-specific CD4+ T cells using viral peptide pools, then sequenced them. On day 10 of culture, CD4+ T cells were separated out. Nucleocapsid antibodies were negative in the vaccine recipients, who had never had SARS-CoV-2 infection. Their antigens remain unidentified. Material: CD4+ T cells from PBMCs cultured with HCoV-OC43 spike peptides, obtained before COVID-19 vaccination. Described subset: HCoV-OC43 spike overlapping peptide pool stimulation. Source of these receptors: a human donor who received a COVID-19 vaccine.

The J gene is TRBJ2-1, the V gene TRBV4-1; 7 nucleotides agree with TRBD1. Germline-derived CDR1 and CDR2 are MGHRA and YSYEKL. V was clipped by 2 bases and J by 6 bases; unmatched bases: 4. The CDR3 is made up of 14 amino acids. The CDR3 region is CASSQWGTANEQFF. The DNA of the CDR3 is TGCGCCAGCAGCCAATGGGGGACAGCCAATGAGCAGTTCTTC.

This clone has only a few counts. The V and J genes are TRBV27 and TRBJ2-7; D possibly matches TRBD1 or TRBD2 (5 bases each). In germline, CDR1 is MNHEY, CDR2 SMNVEV (reference sequence). CDR3 size: 15 residues. Between the trimmed V and J ends, which lost 4 bases and 5 bases, there was a span of 18 bases. The CDR3 nucleotides are TGTGCCAGCAGTTCGAAGGGACGATTTCAGAACGAGCAGTACTTC. Translated, it gives CASSSKGRFQNEQYF.

The genes are TRBV12-3 or TRBV12-4 and TRBJ1-1; the D is unclear. CDR3 length equals 12 residues. V shed 2 bases and J shed 7 bases, with 8 bases lying between them. This CDR3 reads CASSLQILEAFF. In nucleotides, the CDR3 is TGTGCCAGCAGTTTACAGATACTTGAAGCTTTCTTT.

The chain joins TRBV18 to TRBJ2-5; D remains unclear. Germline lookup yields CDR1 KGHSH and CDR2 LQKENI. Trimming stripped 1 base from V and 5 bases from J, with 14 bases between. The CDR3 is 15 amino acids. The DNA for the CDR3 is TGTGCCAGCTCACCACTCATTACGGGCCGGGAGACCCAGTACTTC. It yields the protein CASSPLITGRETQYF.

The V gene is TRBV4-1, the J gene TRBJ1-6; D gene ambiguous. Between the trimmed V and J ends, which lost 0 bases and 9 bases, there was a span of 12 bases. The CDR3 consists of 15 residues. Germline loops: CDR1 MGHRA, CDR2 YSYEKL. The CDR3 protein is CASSQEDGFSSPLHF. In DNA, the CDR3 is TGCGCCAGCAGCCAAGAAGACGGGTTTAGTTCACCCCTCCACTTT.

The chain recombines TRBV7-8 with TRBJ2-1; D possibly corresponds to TRBD2 (5 bases). The CDR3 loop spans 16 amino acids. CDR1 is SGHVS and CDR2 is FQNEAQ in the germline V gene. V was shortened by 6 bases and J by 1 base, with 16 bases between the two germline ends. As DNA, the CDR3 is TGTGCCAGCAGACCCACTATATGGGAGTCCTACAATGAGCAGTTCTTC. This encodes CASRPTIWESYNEQFF.

The gene calls are TRBV6-2 or TRBV6-3 and TRBJ2-5, with TRBD1 matching 10 bases. The CDR3 consists of 15 residues. From germline, CDR1 is MNHEY and CDR2 SVGEGT. V lost 5 bases, J lost 5 bases, and 8 bases stayed unmatched. CDR3 DNA sequence: TGTGCCAGCAGTACCCGGGACAGGGGACGGGAGACCCAGTACTTC. Residues: CASSTRDRGRETQYF.

This clone was observed once. The chain couples TRBV27 to TRBJ2-2, with 9 bases matching TRBD1. V was pared by 10 bases and J by 2 bases, with 14 bases of the junction left unmatched. Germline V lookup: CDR1 MNHEY, CDR2 SMNVEV (reference sequence). This CDR3 contains 17 residues. The CDR3 coding sequence is TGTGCCACCCAAAGAGGACAGGGGAGTTTTAACACCGGGGAGCTGTTTTTT. Residues: CATQRGQGSFNTGELFF.

The CDR3 here is CASSPHRGPGTASYNEQFF. DNA of the CDR3: TGTGCCAGCAGCCCGCACAGGGGGCCTGGAACGGCCTCCTACAATGAGCAGTTCTTC. The chain joins TRBV7-9 to TRBJ2-1, with 9 nucleotides matching TRBD1. This CDR3 comprises 19 residues. CDR1 and CDR2 from the germline V gene are SEHNR and FQNEAQ (reference sequence). Trimming removed 5 bases from V and 0 bases from J; junction bases left unmatched: 14.

The chain uses TRBV5-4 and TRBJ2-3, with 10 bases fitting TRBD1. The germline V gene has CDR1 SGHNT and CDR2 YYREEE (reference sequence). The CDR3 loop spans 18 amino acids. The V and J ends lost 4 bases and 2 bases, in that order; junction bases with no gene match: 13. The CDR3 DNA is TGTGCCAGCAGCCTGCCCGGGACAGGGGTAAGACACACAGATACGCAGTATTTT. Amino acids: CASSLPGTGVRHTDTQYF.

V usage is TRBV7-7 and J usage is TRBJ2-5; 13 nucleotides agree with TRBD2. Germline V gene lookup returns CDR1 SSHAT and CDR2 FNYEAQ (reference sequence). The junction had 0 bases not matched to a gene; V was cut back by 5 bases and J by 9 bases. This CDR3 has 12 residues. CDR3 DNA: TGTGCCAGCAGCGGACTAGCGGGGGCCCAGTACTTC. It specifies CASSGLAGAQYF.

As to this clone: At one of its ends the junction is not consistent with the germline gene, which may arise from a read error. V gene TRBV3-1 (or the pseudogene TRBV3-2) combines with J gene TRBJ2-2; no definite D call. There are 11 residues in the CDR3. CDR1 is LGHDT and CDR2 is YNNKEL in the germline V gene (reference sequence). CDR3 region: CASSQDVTAVF. The CDR3 bases are TGTGCCAGCAGCCAAGATGTGACCGCCGTTTTT.

This clone has only a few counts. Written as DNA, the CDR3 is TGCGCCAGCAGCCAGCAATACTTAACGAACACCGGGGAGCTGTTTTTT. Encoded protein: CASSQQYLTNTGELFF. J is TRBJ2-2 and V is TRBV5-1; D gene ambiguous. Looked up from germline, CDR1 is SGHRS and CDR2 is YFSETQ. The CDR3 has 16 residues. V was clipped by 4 bases and J by 0 bases, with 13 bases between them. Full variable domain (outside the CDR3, taken from reference TRBV5-1 and TRBJ2-2): KAGVTQTPRYLIKTRGQQVTLSCSPISGHRSVSWYQQTPGQGLQFLFEYFSETQRNKGNFPGRFSGRQFSNSRSEMNVSTLELGDSALYLCASSQQYLTNTGELFFGEGSRLTVL.

With respect to this clone: One end of the junction fails to match germline, which may point to a read error. The CDR3, as DNA: TGTGCCAGCAGGGGGGTGGGACGTGCGATCTTC. Translating it yields CASRGVGRAIF. The chain is built from TRBV6-5 and TRBJ1-2; D is possibly TRBD1 (5 bases). CDR3 length: 11 amino acids. Per germline, CDR1 MNHEY and CDR2 SVGAGI.

This chain joins TRBV6-5 and TRBJ1-5; the match to TRBD1 covers 9 bases. There are 13 residues in the CDR3. Per germline, CDR1 MNHEY and CDR2 SVGAGI. V was clipped by 9 bases and J by 6 bases; unmatched bases: 6. This chain's CDR3 is CASEQGASQPQHF. The DNA for the CDR3 is TGTGCCAGTGAACAGGGGGCCTCTCAGCCCCAGCATTTT.

The J gene is TRBJ2-5, the V gene TRBV6-2 or TRBV6-3; tentatively, D is TRBD1 or TRBD2 (5 bases each). Trimming stripped 2 bases from V and 5 bases from J, with 18 bases between. The length of the CDR3 is 16 residues. Germline-derived CDR1 and CDR2 are MNHEY and SVGEGT. This CDR3 reads CASSYLGTPMGETQYF. CDR3 nucleotides: TGTGCCAGCAGTTACCTTGGGACCCCTATGGGGGAGACCCAGTACTTC.

The rearrangement joins TRBV2 to TRBJ1-4; D is ambiguous. CDR3 size: 13 residues. Trimming removed 8 bases at V and 6 bases at J, with 13 bases between. Germline CDR1 SNHLY, CDR2 FYNNEI. The CDR3: CASSLGRDEKLFF. CDR3 DNA sequence: TGTGCCAGCTCCCTGGGTAGGGATGAAAAACTGTTTTTT.

This clone was counted a few times. The chain couples TRBV21-1 to TRBJ1-2; TRBD1 is the table's D call, not checked against the DNA. TRBV21-1 is flagged as a pseudogene. CDR3 length: 15 amino acids. The CDR3 is CASSKRRGGNYGYTF. The CDR3 DNA reads TGTGCCAGCAGCAAACGTAGAGGGGGCAACTATGGCTACACCTTC.

The chain links TRBV12-3 or TRBV12-4 to TRBJ1-5, with 9 positions matching TRBD1. The CDR3 is 13 residues long. Losses at the gene ends were 6 bases for V and 7 bases for J; bases not matched to a gene: 4. The CDR3 sequence is CASRITGGQPQHF. As DNA, the CDR3 is TGTGCCAGCAGGATAACAGGGGGCCAGCCCCAGCATTTT.

The chain is built from TRBV30 and TRBJ1-2; D is unresolved. The CDR3 covers 12 residues. V lost 1 base and J 8 bases, leaving 11 bases between the germline ends. Per the germline V gene, CDR1 is GTSNPN and CDR2 is SVGIG (reference sequence). The CDR3 is CAWSGQEAGYTF. CDR3 coding DNA: TGTGCCTGGAGTGGTCAGGAGGCGGGCTACACCTTC. Using reference TRBV30 and TRBJ1-2 for the parts outside the CDR3, the full variable domain is SQTIHQWPATLVQPVGSPLSLECTVEGTSNPNLYWYRQAAGRGLQLLFYSVGIGQISSEVPQNLSASRPQDRQFILSSKKLLLSDSGFYLCAWSGQEAGYTFGSGTRLTVV.

The chain links TRBV6-5 to TRBJ2-3; 14 bases match TRBD2. The CDR3 has 16 amino acids. Germline V gene data show CDR1 as MNHEY and CDR2 as SVGAGI. Trimming at V came to 2 bases and at J to 9 bases, leaving 7 bases not matched to a gene. CDR3 bases: TGTGCCAGCAGTTACGGGACTAGCGGGGGACAGGGCACGCAGTATTTT. This gives the protein CASSYGTSGGQGTQYF.